This T cell receptor beta chain is drawn from a study of blood T cell repertoires in COVID-19. CDR1 and CDR2 from the germline V gene are SGHRS and YFSETQ. V was pared by 0 bases and J by 0 bases, with 6 bases of the junction left unmatched. The length of the CDR3 is 18 residues. The table came from immunoSEQ multiplex PCR; TCRdb's copy has only in-frame clones and leaves some out. Of around 170,000 clones listed, about 80% were seen once; the top ten hold roughly 13%. The sample comprised peripheral blood. This TCR derives from a man between 65 and 85 years old who had recovered from COVID-19. The chain is built from TRBV5-1 and TRBJ2-7; 13 bases align to TRBD2. The CDR3 DNA reads TGCGCCAGCAGCTTGGCCCCGACTAGCGGGAGGCCCTCCTACGAGCAGTACTTC. Translating gives CASSLAPTSGRPSYEQYF.